These 31 T cell receptor beta chains share one sample of origin, sequenced in a study of cytomegalovirus exposure and HLA in healthy donors. The PCR was carried out with 60 Vbeta primers and 13 Jbeta primers. Sequencing was performed with immunoSEQ multiplex PCR; in TCRdb, only in-frame clones are kept and a portion is missing. The sample lists approximately 200,000 clones, 70% to 85% occurring once. Sequenced material: PBMCs. All receptors come from a girl aged 2-9 years in good health and CMV-seronegative.

This chain links TRBV19 with TRBJ2-7, with 8 positions matching TRBD1. CDR1 and CDR2 (germline): LNHDA, SQIVND (reference sequence). The CDR3 loop spans 15 amino acids. After removal of 7 bases from V and 6 bases from J, the junction contained 14 bases not matched to a gene. The CDR3 loop reads CASTTLGQGKSEQYF. CDR3 coding DNA: TGTGCCAGTACCACCCTAGGACAGGGAAAAAGCGAGCAGTACTTC.

The chain employs TRBV7-3 and TRBJ2-5; a possible D gene is TRBD1 (6 bases). V was cut by 5 bases and J by 11 bases, with 24 bases left in between. There are 15 residues in the CDR3. Germline CDR1 and CDR2: SGHTA and FQGTGA. Here the CDR3 DNA reads TGTGCCAGCAGCCAAGATGGAGGCAGGGGTACAATTCAGTACTTC. Its protein product is CASSQDGGRGTIQYF. Variable domain in full (rest from reference TRBV7-3 and TRBJ2-5): GAGVSQTPSNKVTEKGKYVELRCDPISGHTALYWYRQSLGQGPEFLIYFQGTGAADDSGLPNDRFFAVRPEGSVSTLKIQRTERGDSAVYLCASSQDGGRGTIQYFGPGTRLLVL.

V gene TRBV4-2 combines with J gene TRBJ2-1, with D hard to call. Germline V gene data show CDR1 as LGHNA and CDR2 as YNFKEQ. The CDR3 is made up of 15 amino acids. V lost 9 bases and J 0 bases, leaving 15 bases between the germline ends. CDR3 coding DNA: TGTGCCAGTAACCCGACTCCGAGCTCCTACAATGAGCAGTTCTTC. Translating gives CASNPTPSSYNEQFF.

The chain employs TRBV2 and TRBJ1-6; no reliable D call. With 2 bases removed from V and 9 bases from J, the gap between germline ends came to 14 bases. This CDR3 contains 15 residues. The germline CDR1 and CDR2 sequences are SNHLY and FYNNEI. CDR3 DNA: TGTGCCAGCAGTGAACGAGGGCAGTCAAGTTCACCCCTCCACTTT. As protein: CASSERGQSSSPLHF.

The gene calls are TRBV2 and TRBJ2-3, with D tentatively TRBD2 (6 bases). There are 16 residues in the CDR3. The germline V and J ends were trimmed by 2 bases and 0 bases, with 12 bases remaining between them. CDR1 SNHLY and CDR2 FYNNEI come from the germline V gene. The CDR3 protein is CASSETHSGSTDTQYF. CDR3 coding DNA: TGTGCCAGCAGTGAAACCCACAGCGGGAGCACAGATACGCAGTATTTT.

In its sample, this clone was seen a few times. V is TRBV5-1 and J is TRBJ2-7, with 9 bases lining up with TRBD1. V gave up 7 bases and J gave up 5 bases; unmatched junction bases: 10. The CDR3 is 14 amino acids. Germline V gene lookup returns CDR1 SGHRS and CDR2 YFSETQ. CDR3 amino acids: CASFRGTGRNEQYF. The CDR3 nucleotides read TGCGCCAGCTTTCGGGGGACAGGGAGGAACGAGCAGTACTTC.

This chain joins TRBV18 and TRBJ2-4; 10 bases match TRBD1. J gave up 5 bases and V 4 bases, and 5 bases lay outside the gene matches. Germline V lookup: CDR1 KGHSH, CDR2 LQKENI. The CDR3 is made up of 15 amino acids. DNA for the CDR3: TGTGCCAGCTCACAAGACAGGGGGCTGGAAAACATTCAGTACTTC. Translating it yields CASSQDRGLENIQYF.

DNA for the CDR3: TGTGCCAGCAGCTTATTGGACTTCAGGGAGACCCAGTACTTC. It encodes CASSLLDFRETQYF. The V gene is TRBV7-2, the J gene TRBJ2-5; maybe TRBD2 (5 bases). The CDR3 is made up of 14 amino acids. V lost 2 bases, J lost 5 bases, and 12 bases lay in between. Germline V lookup: CDR1 SGHTA, CDR2 FQGNSA.

The CDR3 coding sequence is TGTGCCAGCAGTCCGGGACTAGATCCCTACGAGCAGTACTTC. This translates into CASSPGLDPYEQYF. The chain joins TRBV27 to TRBJ2-7; 8 bases align to TRBD2. Germline CDR1 and CDR2: MNHEY and SMNVEV (reference sequence). The CDR3 consists of 14 residues. The ends lost 5 bases at V and 2 bases at J; junction bases unmatched: 5.

The chain uses TRBV5-4 and TRBJ1-1; 7 bases line up with TRBD1. Germline CDR1 and CDR2: SGHNT and YYREEE (reference sequence). With 4 bases clipped from V and 4 bases from J, the junction kept 4 bases outside the gene matches. CDR3 length: 13 residues. CDR3 nucleotide sequence: TGTGCCAGCAGCCAGGGGGTCGGCACTGAAGCTTTCTTT. This sequence encodes CASSQGVGTEAFF.

The J gene is TRBJ1-5, the V gene TRBV19; TRBD1 matches at 8 bases. Germline values: CDR1 LNHDA, CDR2 SQIVND (reference sequence). The J segment lost 7 bases and the V segment lost 0 bases, leaving 14 bases of the junction unmatched. The CDR3 is 18 amino acids. CDR3 residues: CASSIDTTLGTGDQPQHF. CDR3 nucleotides: TGTGCCAGTAGTATAGATACCACTTTGGGGACAGGAGACCAGCCCCAGCATTTT.

This clone was recorded only once. This sequence joins TRBV29-1 and TRBJ1-1; D perhaps matches TRBD1 (5 bases). The CDR3 is made up of 13 amino acids. Germline CDR1 reads SQVTM; CDR2 reads ANQGSEA. Trimming stripped 7 bases from V and 2 bases from J, with 14 bases between. CDR3 residues: CSACGAGNTEAFF. The CDR3 DNA reads TGCAGCGCCTGCGGGGCGGGCAACACTGAAGCTTTCTTT.

The chain is built from TRBV5-6 and TRBJ2-3, with TRBD1 matching 8 bases. In germline, CDR1 is SGHDT, CDR2 YYEEEE. The CDR3 sequence is 14 residues long. J gave up 4 bases and V 3 bases, and 4 bases lay outside the gene matches. CDR3 sequence: CASSWTGMADTQYF. CDR3 DNA sequence: TGTGCCAGCAGCTGGACAGGGATGGCAGATACGCAGTATTTT.

The chain has TRBV11-3 and TRBJ2-1; TRBD1 agrees at 7 bases. J lost 6 bases, V lost 5 bases, and 10 bases had no gene match. Germline loops: CDR1 SGHNT, CDR2 YENEEA. CDR3 length: 15 amino acids. The CDR3 reads CASSPEGQLGNEQFF. The DNA of the CDR3 is TGTGCCAGCAGCCCAGAGGGACAGCTTGGCAATGAGCAGTTCTTC.

The J gene is TRBJ2-5, the V gene TRBV27, with TRBD1 identical over 7 bases. The germline CDR1 and CDR2 sequences are MNHEY and SMNVEV (reference sequence). J lost 1 base, V lost 2 bases, and 4 bases had no gene match. The CDR3 is 15 residues long. CDR3 residues: CASSLKDRSQETQYF. CDR3 DNA: TGTGCCAGCAGTTTAAAGGACAGGTCCCAAGAGACCCAGTACTTC.

This clone was detected a few times. The CDR3: CASSVTGLKRAFF. Written as DNA, the CDR3 is TGTGCCAGTAGTGTTACAGGGTTAAAGCGAGCTTTCTTT. The rearrangement links TRBV19 to TRBJ1-1; D is perhaps TRBD1 (6 bases). Germline V gene lookup returns CDR1 LNHDA and CDR2 SQIVND (reference sequence). Trimming stripped 5 bases from V and 10 bases from J, with 17 bases between. The CDR3 length is 13 residues.

The rearrangement uses TRBV19 and TRBJ2-5; 8 nucleotides agree with TRBD2. The CDR3 totals 13 residues. The J segment lost 5 bases and the V segment lost 5 bases, leaving 4 bases of the junction unmatched. Germline V gene sequence: CDR1 LNHDA, CDR2 SQIVND (reference sequence). The chain's CDR3 is CASSRGGWETQYF. In nucleotides, the CDR3 is TGTGCCAGTAGTCGGGGGGGATGGGAGACCCAGTACTTC.

V gene TRBV19 combines with J gene TRBJ1-5; the match to TRBD1 covers 10 bases. Germline CDR1 is LNHDA and CDR2 is SQIVND (reference sequence). The CDR3 loop spans 16 amino acids. Unmatched junction bases numbered 8, after V lost 8 bases and J lost 1 base. The CDR3 coding sequence is TGTGCCAGTGCGGGACAGGGGTTCGGAAGCAATCAGCCCCAGCATTTT. Protein: CASAGQGFGSNQPQHF.

The rearrangement joins TRBV19 to TRBJ1-2; D gene unclear. Germline V CDR1 and CDR2: LNHDA, SQIVND (reference sequence). Trimming shortened V by 3 bases and J by 1 base, and 15 bases separated the two germline ends. The CDR3 spans 16 residues. The CDR3, as DNA: TGTGCCAGTAGTATCTACGACGGAGTACTTAACTATGGCTACACCTTC. This translates into CASSIYDGVLNYGYTF.

This clone was found once. V is TRBV5-4 and J is TRBJ2-5; TRBD2 aligns across 15 bases. Looked up from germline, CDR1 is SGHNT and CDR2 is YYREEE (reference sequence). This CDR3 is built from 16 residues. Germline trimming cut 3 bases from V and 4 bases from J; bases unmatched to any gene: 4. CDR3 nucleotides: TGTGCCAGCAGCTGGACTAGCGGGGGGGCCTCAGAGACCCAGTACTTC. Protein product: CASSWTSGGASETQYF. Based on the CDR3 plus reference TRBV5-4 and TRBJ2-5, the full variable domain is ETGVTQSPTHLIKTRGQQVTLRCSSQSGHNTVSWYQQALGQGPQFIFQYYREEENGRGNFPPRFSGLQFPNYSSELNVNALELDDSALYLCASSWTSGGASETQYFGPGTRLLVL.

On this clone: One end of the junction does not line up with germline, which may come from a read error. The CDR3: CASSASRDSERLFF. CDR3 sequence (DNA): TGTGCCAGCAGTGCGTCCCGGGACAGTGAAAGACTGTTTTTT. This chain joins TRBV6-5 and TRBJ1-4; 7 nucleotides agree with TRBD1. Germline V gene data show CDR1 as MNHEY and CDR2 as SVGAGI. The CDR3 runs 14 residues.

This chain connects TRBV5-1 to TRBJ1-2; tentative D call: TRBD1 (5 bases). This CDR3 spans 14 amino acids. With 4 bases removed from V and 0 bases from J, the gap between germline ends came to 10 bases. CDR1 is SGHRS and CDR2 is YFSETQ in the germline V gene. CDR3 sequence (DNA): TGCGCCAGCAGCCTCACAGGATCTAACTATGGCTACACCTTC. Its protein is CASSLTGSNYGYTF.

The gene calls are TRBV25-1 and TRBJ2-3, with D perhaps matching TRBD2 (5 bases). There are 15 residues in the CDR3. Germline V lookup: CDR1 MGHDK, CDR2 SYGVNS. The V end was cut by 2 bases, the J end by 1 base, with 10 bases between. CDR3 sequence: CASSELGVGTDTQYF. In DNA form, the CDR3 reads TGTGCCAGCAGTGAACTCGGGGTCGGCACAGATACGCAGTATTTT.

The CDR3 protein is CASSLAYQADTEAFF. CDR3 sequence (DNA): TGTGCCAGCAGTTTAGCTTACCAGGCCGACACTGAAGCTTTCTTT. The J gene is TRBJ1-1, the V gene TRBV27; D is uncertain. Trimming removed 2 bases from V and 3 bases from J, with 13 bases in between. Looked up from germline, CDR1 is MNHEY and CDR2 is SMNVEV (reference sequence). There are 15 residues in the CDR3.

The chain combines TRBV7-9 with TRBJ1-2; 8 bases are a match to TRBD1. Per germline, CDR1 SEHNR and CDR2 FQNEAQ (reference sequence). CDR3 length equals 15 residues. Trimming took 4 bases from V and 3 from J; bases not matched to a gene: 7. In DNA form, the CDR3 reads TGTGCCAGCAGCTCCTCGACAGGGGAGGACTATGGCTACACCTTC. It codes for CASSSSTGEDYGYTF.

The rearrangement uses TRBV2 and TRBJ2-7; TRBD2 matches 9 bases. Trimming took 3 bases from V and 9 from J; bases not matched to a gene: 15. Per the germline V gene, CDR1 is SNHLY and CDR2 is FYNNEI. The length of the CDR3 is 16 residues. The CDR3: CASSEFWTSAIFVQYF. CDR3 bases: TGTGCCAGCAGTGAGTTTTGGACTAGCGCAATTTTTGTGCAGTACTTC.

This rearrangement joins TRBV4-1 to TRBJ1-5, with 8 bases that match TRBD1. Germline V gene lookup returns CDR1 MGHRA and CDR2 YSYEKL. With V trimmed by 2 bases and J by 4 bases, 10 bases remained unmatched. The length of the CDR3 is 17 residues. CDR3: CASSQRPGTGSNQPQHF. The CDR3 nucleotides are TGCGCCAGCAGCCAACGACCCGGGACAGGTAGTAATCAGCCCCAGCATTTT.

The rearrangement joins TRBV7-9 to TRBJ1-5; D is ambiguous. The CDR3 has 16 amino acids. With 4 bases removed from V and 5 bases from J, the gap between germline ends came to 18 bases. Per the germline V gene, CDR1 is SEHNR and CDR2 is FQNEAQ (reference sequence). CDR3: CASSCRIFNGDQPQHF. CDR3 DNA sequence: TGTGCCAGCAGCTGCAGAATTTTCAACGGGGATCAGCCCCAGCATTTT.

This chain uses TRBV5-1 with TRBJ2-3; no firm D call. CDR1 SGHRS and CDR2 YFSETQ come from the germline V gene. This CDR3 spans 13 amino acids. V was cut by 8 bases and J by 5 bases, with 15 bases left in between. The CDR3 protein is CASRLGGQDTQYF. The CDR3 DNA reads TGCGCCAGTCGCTTGGGTGGGCAAGATACGCAGTATTTT.

The chain combines TRBV19 with TRBJ2-7, with 8 bases lining up with TRBD1. CDR1 and CDR2 (germline): LNHDA, SQIVND (reference sequence). Losses at the gene ends were 8 bases for V and 3 bases for J; bases not matched to a gene: 9. The CDR3 length is 14 residues. The DNA for the CDR3 is TGTGCCAGTGGTACGGGACAGGCGAACTACGAGCAGTACTTC. Translating gives CASGTGQANYEQYF.

V and J are TRBV7-9 and TRBJ2-6, with D hard to call. The ends were cut back, 1 base at V and 4 bases at J, with 8 bases in the middle. This CDR3 is 15 amino acids long. Germline CDR1 reads SEHNR; CDR2 reads FQNEAQ (reference sequence). In DNA, the CDR3 is TGTGCCAGCAGCTTAGACTTACCCGGGGCCAACGTCCTGACTTTC. This encodes CASSLDLPGANVLTF. The variable domain in full, completed from reference TRBV7-9 and TRBJ2-6, reads DTGVSQNPRHKITKRGQNVTFRCDPISEHNRLYWYRQTLGQGPEFLTYFQNEAQLEKSRLLSDRFSAERPKGSFSTLEIQRTEQGDSAMYLCASSLDLPGANVLTFGAGSRLTVL.